This T cell receptor (beta chain) stems from a study of somatic mutations in cytotoxic T cells in rheumatoid arthritis. Study context: Blood (roughly 28 ml EDTA) from each patient was taken right after diagnosis, before any treatment. Notes on the study in general: Only rheumatoid arthritis patients, not healthy controls, showed CD8+ clonality increasing with age.

This clone was detected only once. Antigen specificity is unknown. V dropped 3 bases and J dropped 7; count of bases not matched to a gene: 12. The length of the CDR3 is 16 residues. CDR1 is SGHAT and CDR2 is FQNNGV in the germline V gene. Sequencing was performed with immunoSEQ multiplex PCR; in TCRdb, only in-frame clones are kept and a portion is missing. The sample contains over 15,000 clones, approximately 78% of which appear only once. The sequence derives from an adult with rheumatoid arthritis. This chain links TRBV11-2 with TRBJ2-3; 8 bases are a match to TRBD2. The specimen sequenced was CD8+ T cells sorted from blood. DNA of the CDR3: TGTGCCAGCAGCTTGGCGGCTAGCGGGCTGGGCAATACGCAGTATTTT. Protein: CASSLAASGLGNTQYF.